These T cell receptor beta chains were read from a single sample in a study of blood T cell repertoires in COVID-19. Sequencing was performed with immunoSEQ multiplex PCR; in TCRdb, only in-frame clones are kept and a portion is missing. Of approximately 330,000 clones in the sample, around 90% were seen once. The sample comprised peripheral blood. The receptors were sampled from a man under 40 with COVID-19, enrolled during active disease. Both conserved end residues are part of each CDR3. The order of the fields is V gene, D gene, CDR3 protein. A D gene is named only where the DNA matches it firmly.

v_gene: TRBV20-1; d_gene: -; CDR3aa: CSASKGDTEAFF
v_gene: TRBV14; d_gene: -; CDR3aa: CASSQSRRAFF
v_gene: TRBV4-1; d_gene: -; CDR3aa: CASSQEVPGADTQYF
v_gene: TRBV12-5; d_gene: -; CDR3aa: CASGLVLGSNQPQHF
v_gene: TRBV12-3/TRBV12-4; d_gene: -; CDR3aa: CASSLSRNTEAFF
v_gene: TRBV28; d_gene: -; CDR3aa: CASRLTGSYSNQPQHF
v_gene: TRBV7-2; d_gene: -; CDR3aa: CASSPSVTETQYF
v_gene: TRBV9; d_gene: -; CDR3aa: CASSVGDTLNYGYTF
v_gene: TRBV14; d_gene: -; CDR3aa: CASTFSASSYNEQFF
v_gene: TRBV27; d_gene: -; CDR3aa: CASSPSAGHKSWPLHF
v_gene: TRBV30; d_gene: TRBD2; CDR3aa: CAWSVWTSGTYEQYF
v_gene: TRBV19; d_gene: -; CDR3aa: CASSMTRWETQYF
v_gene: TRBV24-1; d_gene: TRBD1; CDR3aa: CATQGAGTGELFF
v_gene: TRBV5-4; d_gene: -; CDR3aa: CASSLVAGTDTQYF
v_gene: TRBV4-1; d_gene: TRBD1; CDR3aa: CASSQGQGVDEKLFF
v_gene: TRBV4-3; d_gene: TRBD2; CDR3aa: CASSQGTSDIEGTDTQYF
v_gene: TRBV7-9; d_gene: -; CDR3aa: CASSQTREETQYF
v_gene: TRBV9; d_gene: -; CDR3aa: CASSVRGSSNAGELFF
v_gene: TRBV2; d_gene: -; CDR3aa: CASSLLTSAGKLFF
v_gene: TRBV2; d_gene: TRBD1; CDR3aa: CASRATGVPAQPQHF
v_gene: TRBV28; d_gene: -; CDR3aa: CASSSSGFNTEAFF
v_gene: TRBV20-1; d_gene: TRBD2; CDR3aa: CSASSFSSGNTDTQYF
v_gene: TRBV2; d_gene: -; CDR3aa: CASSGFSNEQYF
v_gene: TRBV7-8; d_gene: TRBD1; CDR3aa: CASSLGTVSGNTIYF
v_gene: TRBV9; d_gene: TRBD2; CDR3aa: CARTPTSGIQFYEQYF
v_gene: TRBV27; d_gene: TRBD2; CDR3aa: CASSPPGLAGSNEQFF
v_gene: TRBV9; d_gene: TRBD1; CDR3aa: CASSLGGQYNQPQHF
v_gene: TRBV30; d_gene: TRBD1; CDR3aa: CAWKQPGQEGRNPNEKLFF
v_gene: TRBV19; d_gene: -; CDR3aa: CASSLGRELDTEAFF
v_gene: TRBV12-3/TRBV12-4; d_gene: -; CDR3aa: CASSTGNYGYTF
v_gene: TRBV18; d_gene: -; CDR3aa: CASSPVPSGYEKLFF
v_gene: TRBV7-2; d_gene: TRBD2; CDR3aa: CASRLGLAGDTQYF
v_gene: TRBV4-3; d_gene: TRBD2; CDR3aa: CASSQEGLITDTQYF
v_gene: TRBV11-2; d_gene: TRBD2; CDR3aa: CASSLGLIAGPTDTQYF
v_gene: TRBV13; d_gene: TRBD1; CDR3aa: CASSISRRTGANEKLFF
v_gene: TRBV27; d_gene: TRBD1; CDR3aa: CASSPRDRVGRYGYTF
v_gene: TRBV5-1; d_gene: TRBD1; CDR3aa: CASSLWTGLGYTF
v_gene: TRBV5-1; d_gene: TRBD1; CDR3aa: CASRPTGGTYEQYF
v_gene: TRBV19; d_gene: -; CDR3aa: CASSGGDTDTQYF
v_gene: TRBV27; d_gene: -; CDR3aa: CASSPRTSSTDTQYF
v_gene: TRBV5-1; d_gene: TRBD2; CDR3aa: CASSLGTSASTDTQYF
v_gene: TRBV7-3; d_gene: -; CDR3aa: CASSLLSLMNTEAFF
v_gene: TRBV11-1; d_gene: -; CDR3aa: CASSLGTRGTEAFF
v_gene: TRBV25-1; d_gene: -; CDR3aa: CASSDGPLTGYGYTF
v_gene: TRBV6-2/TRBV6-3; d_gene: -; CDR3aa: CASSYGAGVQNSPLHF
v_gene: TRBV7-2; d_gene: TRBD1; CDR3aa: CASSRIRDRGSTNEKLFF
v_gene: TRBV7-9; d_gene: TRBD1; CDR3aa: CASSLTSGTGAQMDTEAFF
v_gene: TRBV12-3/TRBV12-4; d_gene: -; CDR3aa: CASSLGGPAGYTF
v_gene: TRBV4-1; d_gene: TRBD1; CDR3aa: CASSQGRGTGRETQYF
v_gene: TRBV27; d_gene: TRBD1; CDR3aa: CASGWTGLDIQYF
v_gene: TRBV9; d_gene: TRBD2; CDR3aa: CASSRLAGVETQYF
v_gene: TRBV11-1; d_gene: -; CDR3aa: CASSVTTGSNQPQHF
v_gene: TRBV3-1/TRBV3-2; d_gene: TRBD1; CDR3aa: CASSQTGTGPSYEQYF
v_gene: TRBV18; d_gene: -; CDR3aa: CASSPRAGRNTEAFF
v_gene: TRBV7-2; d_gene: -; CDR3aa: CASSGGIYSNQPQHF
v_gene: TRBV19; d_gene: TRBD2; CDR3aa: CASSIGGGLAKNIQYF